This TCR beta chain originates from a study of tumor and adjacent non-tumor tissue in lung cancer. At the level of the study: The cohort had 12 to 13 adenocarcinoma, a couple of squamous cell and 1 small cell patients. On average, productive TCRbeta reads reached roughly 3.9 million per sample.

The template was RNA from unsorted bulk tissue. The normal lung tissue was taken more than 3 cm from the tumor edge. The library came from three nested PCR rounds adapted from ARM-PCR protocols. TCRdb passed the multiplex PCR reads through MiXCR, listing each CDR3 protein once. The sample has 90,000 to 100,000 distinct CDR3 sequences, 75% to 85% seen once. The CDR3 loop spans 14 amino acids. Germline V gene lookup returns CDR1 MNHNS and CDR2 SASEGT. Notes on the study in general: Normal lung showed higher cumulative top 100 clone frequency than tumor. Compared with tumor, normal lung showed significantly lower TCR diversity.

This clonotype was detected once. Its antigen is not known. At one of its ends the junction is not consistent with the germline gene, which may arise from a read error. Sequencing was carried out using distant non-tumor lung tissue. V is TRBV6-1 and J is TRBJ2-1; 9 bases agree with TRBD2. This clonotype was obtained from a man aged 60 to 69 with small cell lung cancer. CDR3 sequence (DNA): TGTACCAGCATCCTTAGCGGGAGTAGGAATGAGCAGTTATTC. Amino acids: CTSILSGSRNEQLF.